One and the same sample provided the 10 T cell receptor beta chains below, sequenced in a study of Tregs in tolerant kidney transplant recipients. Sequencing was performed with immunoSEQ multiplex PCR; in TCRdb, only in-frame clones are kept and a portion is missing. The table has under 85,000 clones, 85% to 90% seen once; the top ten hold around 0.42%. Sequencing used CD4+ T cells from blood, obtained before the transplant. The receptors come from a human donor who received a combined kidney and bone marrow transplant.

The CDR3 DNA follows: TGCGCCAGCAGCCAAGAAGGCCTAGCGGGAGGGGGCGGGGAGCTGTTTTTT. Protein: CASSQEGLAGGGGELFF. The chain is built from TRBV4-3 and TRBJ2-2; 12 bases align to TRBD2. J gave up 7 bases and V 0 bases, and 6 bases lay outside the gene matches. The CDR3 runs 17 residues. CDR1 is LGHNA and CDR2 is YSLEER in the germline V gene.

The V and J genes are TRBV4-3 and TRBJ2-3; 7 bases are a match to TRBD2. CDR1 and CDR2 from the germline V gene are LGHNA and YSLEER. Trimming took 0 bases from V and 2 from J; bases not matched to a gene: 11. This CDR3 spans 18 amino acids. CDR3 bases: TGCGCCAGCAGCCAAGATAGGCCGGAGCGGGGTTTCACAGATACGCAGTATTTT. This gives the protein CASSQDRPERGFTDTQYF.

The rearrangement uses TRBV18 and TRBJ1-1; TRBD1 might be the D (5 bases). The length of the CDR3 is 14 residues. Germline lookup yields CDR1 KGHSH and CDR2 LQKENI. Trimming cost V 3 bases and J 10 bases, with 18 bases left between them. Written as DNA, the CDR3 is TGTGCCAGCTCACCTTCGGCAGGGCGAGCCCGAGCTTTCTTT. It yields the protein CASSPSAGRARAFF.

The chain is built from TRBV7-6 and TRBJ2-2, with no clear D. This CDR3 is 12 amino acids long. Germline-derived CDR1 and CDR2 are SGHVS and FNYEAQ. V was cut by 3 bases and J by 7 bases, with 6 bases left in between. The CDR3 sequence is CASSLTVGELFF. DNA for the CDR3: TGTGCCAGCAGCTTGACTGTCGGGGAGCTGTTTTTT.

This sequence joins TRBV5-1 and TRBJ2-5; 14 bases align to TRBD2. CDR1 and CDR2 from the germline V gene are SGHRS and YFSETQ. This CDR3 is built from 16 residues. V lost 3 bases, J lost 5 bases, and 6 bases stayed unmatched. The chain's CDR3 is CASSYRLAGGEETQYF. Written as DNA, the CDR3 is TGCGCCAGCAGCTACCGACTAGCGGGAGGGGAGGAGACCCAGTACTTC.

A single count supports this clone. V gene TRBV2 combines with J gene TRBJ1-1; 9 bases are a match to TRBD1. Germline assignment: CDR1 SNHLY and CDR2 FYNNEI. V shed 5 bases, J shed 5 bases, and the junction held 6 bases outside the gene matches. CDR3 length: 14 amino acids. The DNA for the CDR3 is TGTGCCAGCAGTCCGACAGGGGGAGGAACTGAAGCTTTCTTT. It yields the protein CASSPTGGGTEAFF.

The rearrangement links TRBV11-2 to TRBJ1-3; D possibly corresponds to TRBD1 (5 bases). V lost 5 bases and J lost 3, with 20 bases in between. The CDR3 has 17 amino acids. Germline-derived CDR1 and CDR2 are SGHAT and FQNNGV. The CDR3 region has the DNA TGTGCCAGCAGCCCCGAGCGGGTCAGGGAAAATGGAAACACCATATATTTT. It yields the protein CASSPERVRENGNTIYF.

This chain links TRBV9 with TRBJ2-1; D is possibly TRBD1 (6 bases). CDR1 and CDR2 (germline): SGDLS, YYNGEE. The CDR3 is 14 amino acids. Trimming cost V 0 bases and J 5 bases, with 9 bases left between them. The CDR3 reads CASSVGTEHNEQFF. CDR3 nucleotides: TGTGCCAGCAGCGTAGGGACAGAGCACAATGAGCAGTTCTTC.

The chain links TRBV6-5 to TRBJ2-7; TRBD2 matches at 10 bases. Germline V CDR1 and CDR2: MNHEY, SVGAGI. V gave up 0 bases and J gave up 3 bases; unmatched junction bases: 5. The CDR3 contains 16 residues. CDR3 sequence: CASSYSDLAGGYEQYF. DNA of the CDR3: TGTGCCAGCAGTTACTCAGATTTAGCGGGAGGCTACGAGCAGTACTTC.

This chain links TRBV5-4 with TRBJ2-5, with TRBD1 matching over 9 bases. Trimming cost V 2 bases and J 4 bases; bases outside gene matches: 3. The CDR3 length is 14 residues. Germline lookup yields CDR1 SGHNT and CDR2 YYREEE (reference sequence). CDR3 sequence (DNA): TGTGCCAGCAGCTTACAGGGGGCGGGAGAGACCCAGTACTTC. This codes for CASSLQGAGETQYF.